The T cell receptor (beta chain) described here comes from a study of Ad26.COV2.S vaccination and SARS-CoV-2 variants. This clone was detected only once. Treatment noted: around 19 received Ad26.COV2.S at low or high dose, single or two shots; about 5 received placebo; per-sample allocation not given. Sampling happened 63 days after the first vaccine or placebo injection. Profiling relied on immunoSEQ multiplex PCR, and the TCRdb table lists in-frame clones only, not all of them. The data show approximately 450,000 clones, with over 75% seen just once and 9.5% to 15% held by the top ten. CDR3 length: 14 amino acids. From germline, CDR1 is MDHEN and CDR2 SYDVKM. The V and J ends lost 4 bases and 3 bases, in that order; junction bases with no gene match: 5.

The receptor's source is a person between 18 and 65 years old who received the Ad26.COV2.S COVID-19 vaccine or a placebo. The sequencing here drew on peripheral blood, taken in a trial of Ad26.COV2.S vaccine versus placebo. The chain is built from TRBV28 and TRBJ2-7; TRBD2 matches at 8 bases. Written as DNA, the CDR3 is TGTGCCAGCAGTTCCACTAGCGGAAGCTACGAGCAGTACTTC. It encodes CASSSTSGSYEQYF. Using reference TRBV28 and TRBJ2-7 for the parts outside the CDR3, the full variable domain is DVKVTQSSRYLVKRTGEKVFLECVQDMDHENMFWYRQDPGLGLRLIYFSYDVKMKEKGDIPEGYSVSREKKERFSLILESASTNQTSMYLCASSSTSGSYEQYFGPGTRLTVT.